These T cell receptor beta chains were read from a single sample in a study of T-cell memory formation after mild COVID-19. MiXCR, applied by TCRdb to the 5' RACE reads, yields one record per CDR3 protein. There are around 420,000 distinct CDR3 sequences in the sample; approximately 24% occur only once, and around 9% lies in the top ten. The sequencing sample was made of PBMCs or a T cell subset sorted from them (not recorded which). The receptors come from an adult woman who had mild COVID-19 (a few samples of this study predate the infection). Cell type and time point are not known. Both conserved end residues are part of each CDR3. A D gene is named only where the DNA matches it firmly. Where a row states a size, it is once, few, many or the class of an expanded clone; other rows omit it.

size,V,J,D,DNA,CDR3
.,TRBV9,TRBJ2-5,.,TGTGCCAGCAGCGTAGGGTTCAGGGCGGCGCAAGAGACCCAGTACTTC,CASSVGFRAAQETQYF
few,TRBV5-6,TRBJ2-1,.,TGTGCCAGCAGCTTGATGCGGGGCACCTACAATGAGCAGTTCTTC,CASSLMRGTYNEQFF
.,TRBV24-1,TRBJ2-7,TRBD1,TGTGCCACCAGTGTTTGGACAGGCGACACCTACGAGCAGTACTTC,CATSVWTGDTYEQYF
.,TRBV7-9,TRBJ2-2,TRBD1,TGTGCCAGCCCGGGACAGGTGAACACCGGGGAGCTGTTTTTT,CASPGQVNTGELFF
.,TRBV3-1,TRBJ2-3,.,TGTGCCAGCAGCCGGCCGAGCAAGGGAGATACGCAGTATTTT,CASSRPSKGDTQYF
.,TRBV4-1,TRBJ1-2,.,TGCGCCAGCAGCCAAGAGTACTATGGCTACACCTTC,CASSQEYYGYTF
.,TRBV15,TRBJ2-3,.,TGTGCCACCGCTCCAGGAGCTAGCACAGATACGCAGTATTTT,CATAPGASTDTQYF
.,TRBV3-1,TRBJ2-7,.,TGTGCCAGCAGCCAGATCTCCTACGAGCAGTACTTC,CASSQISYEQYF
many,TRBV5-1,TRBJ2-7,.,TGCGCCAGCAGCTTGGACAGCACCTACGAGCAGTACTTC,CASSLDSTYEQYF
few,TRBV11-2,TRBJ1-1,.,TGTGCCAGCAGCTTAAGTCGGGGGGAAGCTTTCTTT,CASSLSRGEAFF
.,TRBV5-6,TRBJ1-1,.,TGTGCCAGCAGCTTGGAAATGCGTACCCGGGTTTTGGACACTGAAGCTTTCTTT,CASSLEMRTRVLDTEAFF
few,TRBV2,TRBJ2-7,TRBD1,TGTGCCAGCACGAGGACAGGGACCAATCGCGAGCAGTACTTC,CASTRTGTNREQYF
few,TRBV7-9,TRBJ1-4,.,TGTGCCAGCAGCCTGGATGTAGAAAAACTGTTTTTT,CASSLDVEKLFF
.,TRBV24-1,TRBJ2-7,.,TGTGCCACCAGTGATCCCCGGGACACCGTTGGGGAGCAGTACTTC,CATSDPRDTVGEQYF
few,TRBV10-2,TRBJ2-7,TRBD2,TGCGCCAGCAAGTCGCAGCGGGAGGCCGCAAACTACGAGCAGTACTTC,CASKSQREAANYEQYF
.,TRBV6-5,TRBJ2-7,TRBD2,TGTGCCAGCAGCCTCGGGAGGGAGGTCTACGAGCAGTACTTC,CASSLGREVYEQYF
once,TRBV12-3/TRBV12-4,TRBJ1-1,.,TGTGCCAGCAGGCGAGATAAGGTCCTACACGAAGCTTTCTTT,CASRRDKVLHEAFF
few,TRBV4-2,TRBJ2-1,.,TGTGCCAGCAGCCAGGCAGCGGACGTTTACAATGAGCAGTTCTTC,CASSQAADVYNEQFF
.,TRBV27,TRBJ2-1,.,TGTGCCAGCAGTTCCCCCAGATGGAGACTCTCACATGAGCAGTTCTTC,CASSSPRWRLSHEQFF
.,TRBV7-8,TRBJ2-7,TRBD2,TGTGCCAGCAGCTTTGGGGAGGGCGAGCAGTACTTC,CASSFGEGEQYF
.,TRBV24-1,TRBJ1-5,.,TGTGCCACCAGTGATTTAGGGGACCTTCATTATCAGCCCCAGCATTTT,CATSDLGDLHYQPQHF
.,TRBV5-1,TRBJ2-2,.,TGCGCCAGCAGCCCTATTACTACATCAGCGGCCAGCGGGGAGCTGTTTTTT,CASSPITTSAASGELFF
.,TRBV18,TRBJ2-2,TRBD1,TGTGCCAGCTCGCCTACAGGGGGCTACGGCGGGGAGCTGTTTTTT,CASSPTGGYGGELFF
few,TRBV7-9,TRBJ2-7,TRBD2,TGTGCCAGTAGCGGGAGGGACAACTACGAGCAGTACTTC,CASSGRDNYEQYF
.,TRBV30,TRBJ1-2,.,TGTGCCTGGAGTACCGGACAGTTCTATGGCTACACCTTC,CAWSTGQFYGYTF
.,TRBV27,TRBJ2-3,TRBD2,TGTGCCAGCAAGCTCCGACTAGCGGGGTATAGCACAGATACGCAGTATTTT,CASKLRLAGYSTDTQYF
few,TRBV6-6,TRBJ1-1,.,TGTGCCAGCAGTTCTACGGGGAGTATGAACACTGAAGCTTTCTTT,CASSSTGSMNTEAFF
.,TRBV5-1,TRBJ2-3,.,TGCGCCAGCAACCGGGGGGCTGGAGATACGCAGTATTTT,CASNRGAGDTQYF
few,TRBV3-1,TRBJ2-7,TRBD2,TGTGCCAGCAGCCAAGCGGGGATAGCGGGAGGCGAGCAGTACTTC,CASSQAGIAGGEQYF
few,TRBV5-1,TRBJ1-1,.,TGCGCCAGCAGCTTGAAGGGAGCGGGACAAAGCACTGAAGCTTTCTTT,CASSLKGAGQSTEAFF
.,TRBV7-3,TRBJ2-2,TRBD1,TGTGCCAGCAGCCCCCAGGGGGACACCGGGGAGCTGTTTTTT,CASSPQGDTGELFF
medium-sized,TRBV5-1,TRBJ1-1,.,TGCGCCAGCTCGTCGGCACAGGTCACTGAAGCTTTCTTT,CASSSAQVTEAFF
.,TRBV7-9,TRBJ1-6,.,TGTGCCAGCAGCACGGACACGTCACCCCTCCACTTT,CASSTDTSPLHF
.,TRBV20-1,TRBJ2-3,.,TGCAGTGCTAGACCTTCGAGACAGAGCACAGATACGCAGTATTTT,CSARPSRQSTDTQYF
few,TRBV5-1,TRBJ1-1,.,TGCGCCAGCAGCTTGACCCTATTGGACTCCTACACTGAAGCTTTCTTT,CASSLTLLDSYTEAFF
few,TRBV20-1,TRBJ2-3,.,TGCAGTGCTCACAGGTCCACAGATACGCAGTATTTT,CSAHRSTDTQYF
.,TRBV12-5,TRBJ2-5,.,TGTGCTAGTGGTTCCTCCGGGCCCGGGGCAGAGACCCAGTACTTC,CASGSSGPGAETQYF
few,TRBV4-1,TRBJ2-5,.,TGCGCCAGCAGCCAAGATTGGACTCGACAAGAGACCCAGTACTTC,CASSQDWTRQETQYF
.,TRBV27,TRBJ2-7,.,TGTGCCAGCAGTTTATCCGGACAGAGCTCCTACGAGCAGTACTTC,CASSLSGQSSYEQYF
.,TRBV3-1,TRBJ1-2,TRBD1,TGTGCCAGCACTCCTCGTTCAGGGGGCCGGGGCTACACCTTC,CASTPRSGGRGYTF
.,TRBV2,TRBJ2-1,.,TGTGCCAGCAGTGGGCTAGCCTACAATGAGCAGTTCTTC,CASSGLAYNEQFF
.,TRBV6-5,TRBJ1-2,TRBD1,TGTGCCAGCAGCCTAGGACGGACAGGAAGGGGCTATGGCTACACCTTC,CASSLGRTGRGYGYTF
few,TRBV12-3/TRBV12-4,TRBJ2-7,TRBD1,TGTGCCAGCAGGGGACAGGGTAGCCACGAGCAGTACTTC,CASRGQGSHEQYF
.,TRBV15,TRBJ2-2,TRBD1,TGTGCCACCAGCAGCACCCGGGACAGGGGATACACCGGGGAGCTGTTTTTT,CATSSTRDRGYTGELFF
.,TRBV20-1,TRBJ1-1,TRBD1,TGCAGTGCTAACCCGGGACAGGCGAACACTGAAGCTTTCTTT,CSANPGQANTEAFF
few,TRBV24-1,TRBJ2-3,.,TGTGCCACCAGTGATTCGCCCGGCAAAGGGCCGGAGGGGACAGATACGCAGTATTTT,CATSDSPGKGPEGTDTQYF
.,TRBV25-1,TRBJ2-3,.,TGTGCCAGCAGCCCAGGATCAGGGGGGAGCACAGATACGCAGTATTTT,CASSPGSGGSTDTQYF
.,TRBV2,TRBJ2-4,.,TGTGCCAGCAGTGAAAACATTCAGTACTTC,CASSENIQYF
few,TRBV12-3/TRBV12-4,TRBJ2-7,.,TGTGCCAGCAGTGGAGAAAACGGCGAGCAGTACTTC,CASSGENGEQYF
.,TRBV6-5,TRBJ1-6,.,TGTGCCAGCAATTTACAGGGTGGTAATTCACCCCTCCACTTT,CASNLQGGNSPLHF
.,TRBV24-1,TRBJ2-5,TRBD2,TGTGCCACCAGTGACGAATCAGGACTAGCGGGAGTTCAGGAGACCCAGTACTTC,CATSDESGLAGVQETQYF